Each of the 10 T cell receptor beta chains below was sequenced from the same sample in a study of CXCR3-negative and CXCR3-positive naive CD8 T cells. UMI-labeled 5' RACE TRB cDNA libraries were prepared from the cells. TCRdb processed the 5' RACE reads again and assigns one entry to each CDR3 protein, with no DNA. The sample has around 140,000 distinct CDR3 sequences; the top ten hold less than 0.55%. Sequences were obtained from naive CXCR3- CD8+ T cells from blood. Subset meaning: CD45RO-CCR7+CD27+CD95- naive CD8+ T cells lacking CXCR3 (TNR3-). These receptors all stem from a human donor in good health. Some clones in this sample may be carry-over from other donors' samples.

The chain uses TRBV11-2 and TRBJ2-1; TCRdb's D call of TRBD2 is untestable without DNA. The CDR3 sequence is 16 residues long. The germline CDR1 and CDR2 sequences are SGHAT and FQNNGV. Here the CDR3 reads CASSLTGTSGYNEQFF.

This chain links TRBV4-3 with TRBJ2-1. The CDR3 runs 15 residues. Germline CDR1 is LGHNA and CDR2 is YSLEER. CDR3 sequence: CASSQEVTVYNEQFF.

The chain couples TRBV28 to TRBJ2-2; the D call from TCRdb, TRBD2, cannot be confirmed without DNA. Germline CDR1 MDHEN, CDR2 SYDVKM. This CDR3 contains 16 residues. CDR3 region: CASSFPAGTNTGELFF.

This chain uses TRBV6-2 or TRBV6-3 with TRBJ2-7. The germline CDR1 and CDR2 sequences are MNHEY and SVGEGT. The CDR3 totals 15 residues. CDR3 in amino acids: CASSYSRLAGYEQYF.

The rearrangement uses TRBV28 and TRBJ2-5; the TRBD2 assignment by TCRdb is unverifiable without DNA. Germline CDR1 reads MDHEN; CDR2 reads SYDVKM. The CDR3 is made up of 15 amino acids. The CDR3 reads CASSYGLAGGETQYF.

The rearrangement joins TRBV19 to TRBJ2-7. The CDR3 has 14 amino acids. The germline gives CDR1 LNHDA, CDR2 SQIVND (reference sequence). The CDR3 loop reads CASSELSWSYEQYF.

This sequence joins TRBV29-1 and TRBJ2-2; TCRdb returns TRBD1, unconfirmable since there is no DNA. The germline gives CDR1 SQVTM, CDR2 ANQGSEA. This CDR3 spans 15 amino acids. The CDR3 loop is CSVEDGGRNTGELFF.

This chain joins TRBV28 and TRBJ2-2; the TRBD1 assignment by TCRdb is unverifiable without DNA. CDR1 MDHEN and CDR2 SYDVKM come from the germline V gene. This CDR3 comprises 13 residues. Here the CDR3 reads CASSSGGTGELFF. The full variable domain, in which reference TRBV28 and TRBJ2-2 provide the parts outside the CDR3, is DVKVTQSSRYLVKRTGEKVFLECVQDMDHENMFWYRQDPGLGLRLIYFSYDVKMKEKGDIPEGYSVSREKKERFSLILESASTNQTSMYLCASSSGGTGELFFGEGSRLTVL.

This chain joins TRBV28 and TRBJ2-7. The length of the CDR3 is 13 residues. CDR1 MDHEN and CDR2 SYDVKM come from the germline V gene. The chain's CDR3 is CASSRTDPSEQYF.

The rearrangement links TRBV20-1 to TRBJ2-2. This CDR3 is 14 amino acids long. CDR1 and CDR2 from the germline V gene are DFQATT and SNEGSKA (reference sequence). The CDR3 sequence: CSARARVSTGELFF.